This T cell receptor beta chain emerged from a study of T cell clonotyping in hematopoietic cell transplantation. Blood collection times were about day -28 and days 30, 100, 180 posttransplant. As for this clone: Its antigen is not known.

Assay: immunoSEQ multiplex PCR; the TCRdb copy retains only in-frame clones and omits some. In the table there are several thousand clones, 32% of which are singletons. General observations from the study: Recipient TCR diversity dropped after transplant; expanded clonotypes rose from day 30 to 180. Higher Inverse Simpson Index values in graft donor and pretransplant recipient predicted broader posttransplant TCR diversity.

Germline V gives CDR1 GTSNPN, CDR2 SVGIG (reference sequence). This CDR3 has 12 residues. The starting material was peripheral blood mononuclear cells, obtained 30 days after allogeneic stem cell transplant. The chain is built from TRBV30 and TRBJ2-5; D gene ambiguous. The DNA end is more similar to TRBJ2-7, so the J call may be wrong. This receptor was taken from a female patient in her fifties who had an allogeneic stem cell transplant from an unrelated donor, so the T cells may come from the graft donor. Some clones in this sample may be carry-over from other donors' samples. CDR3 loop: CAWSVGWNEQYF. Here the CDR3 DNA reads TGTGCCTGGAGTGTAGGGTGGAACGAGCAGTACTTC.